The next 18 T cell receptor beta chains were all read from a single sample in a study of T cell changes during pregnancy in multiple sclerosis. The table came from immunoSEQ multiplex PCR; TCRdb's copy has only in-frame clones and leaves some out. Of tens of thousands of clones in the sample, about 92% were seen once. The starting material was peripheral blood, obtained in the first trimester of pregnancy. All receptors derive from a female donor in good health, enrolled as a control in a pregnancy study.

V gene TRBV5-1 combines with J gene TRBJ2-2, with 7 bases matching TRBD2. In germline, CDR1 is SGHRS, CDR2 YFSETQ. The V gene end was trimmed by 4 bases and the J gene end by 3 bases; junction bases not matched to a gene: 3. This CDR3 region has 14 residues. For the CDR3, the DNA is TGCGCCAGCAGCCGGGCGGGGGACACCGGGGAGCTGTTTTTT. Its protein is CASSRAGDTGELFF.

The chain employs TRBV9 and TRBJ2-3, with D maybe TRBD2 (5 bases). Germline CDR1 is SGDLS and CDR2 is YYNGEE. The CDR3 length is 13 residues. Trimming shortened V by 4 bases and J by 2 bases, and 8 bases separated the two germline ends. The CDR3 DNA is TGTGCCAGCAGCCCGGGATTCACAGATACGCAGTATTTT. This codes for CASSPGFTDTQYF.

The count of this clone is one. The chain employs TRBV15 and TRBJ2-3; 7 positions agree with TRBD1. Unmatched junction bases numbered 3, after V lost 9 bases and J lost 0 bases. This CDR3 spans 13 amino acids. Germline CDR1 reads LNHNV; CDR2 reads YYDKDF (reference sequence). The CDR3 region has the DNA TGTGCCACGAAGGGACAGAGCACAGATACGCAGTATTTT. Its protein is CATKGQSTDTQYF. Filled out from reference TRBV15 and TRBJ2-3, the complete variable domain reads DAMVIQNPRYQVTQFGKPVTLSCSQTLNHNVMYWYQQKSSQAPKLLFHYYDKDFNNEADTPDNFQSRRPNTSFCFLDIRSPGLGDTAMYLCATKGQSTDTQYFGPGTRLTVL.

In this sample, this clone turned up once. The chain has TRBV13 and TRBJ2-7; perhaps TRBD1 as D (6 bases). The CDR3 has 16 amino acids. Germline lookup yields CDR1 PRHDT and CDR2 FYEKMQ (reference sequence). V dropped 0 bases and J dropped 1 base, with 13 bases sitting between them. The CDR3 DNA sequence: TGTGCCAGCAGCTTAGGCCCGAGGGACAATTCCTACGAGCAGTACTTC. Translation gives CASSLGPRDNSYEQYF.

The chain uses TRBV2 and TRBJ1-1, with D uncertain. V lost 1 base and J 4 bases, leaving 13 bases between the germline ends. CDR3 length: 15 amino acids. Germline CDR1 SNHLY, CDR2 FYNNEI. CDR3 in DNA: TGTGCCAGCAGTGAAGTGGCCGGGAAGAGCACTGAAGCTTTCTTT. Amino acid sequence: CASSEVAGKSTEAFF.

This clone was seen once. The genes are TRBV7-6 and TRBJ2-7, with D possibly matching TRBD1 (5 bases). V lost 2 bases and J lost 6, with 11 bases in between. Germline CDR1 reads SGHVS; CDR2 reads FNYEAQ. The CDR3 totals 13 residues. Here the CDR3 DNA reads TGTGCCAGCAGCTTATGGCAGGGCATCGAGCAGTACTTC. This gives the protein CASSLWQGIEQYF.

The chain has TRBV4-2 and TRBJ2-7, with no clear D. The germline V gene encodes CDR1 LGHNA and CDR2 YNFKEQ. V shed 0 bases and J shed 0 bases, with 15 bases lying between them. This CDR3 has 17 residues. The CDR3: CASSQDHARPFSYEQYF. Here the CDR3 DNA reads TGTGCCAGCAGCCAAGATCACGCCAGGCCCTTCTCCTACGAGCAGTACTTC.

This chain connects TRBV5-1 to TRBJ1-1; 8 positions match TRBD1. After removal of 0 bases from V and 8 bases from J, the junction contained 9 bases not matched to a gene. The CDR3 consists of 15 residues. Looked up from germline, CDR1 is SGHRS and CDR2 is YFSETQ. CDR3 sequence reads: CASSLEPDRVGEAFF. The CDR3 DNA follows: TGCGCCAGCAGCTTGGAACCGGACAGGGTGGGAGAAGCTTTCTTT.

This chain links TRBV10-3 with TRBJ2-1; D is uncertain. Germline CDR1 reads ENHRY; CDR2 reads SYGVKD. With 0 bases removed from V and 7 bases from J, the gap between germline ends came to 10 bases. The CDR3 runs to 14 residues. The CDR3 DNA sequence: TGTGCCATCAGTGAGTCGGCCGCCTGGAATGAGCAGTTCTTC. Protein sequence: CAISESAAWNEQFF.

This chain connects TRBV7-3 to TRBJ1-3; possible D gene TRBD1, 6 bases. V lost 5 bases and J lost 0, with 17 bases in between. CDR3 length: 17 amino acids. In germline, CDR1 is SGHTA, CDR2 FQGTGA. CDR3 in amino acids: CASSPGGRGDSGNTIYF. The CDR3 DNA reads TGTGCCAGCAGCCCCGGGGGGCGGGGAGACTCTGGAAACACCATATATTTT.

This chain joins TRBV28 and TRBJ2-1; TRBD2 is a possible D gene (5 bases). V was pared by 3 bases and J by 6 bases, with 15 bases between. The germline V gene encodes CDR1 MDHEN and CDR2 SYDVKM. The CDR3 totals 15 residues. CDR3 in amino acids: CASSFPLSARNEQFF. The CDR3 coding sequence is TGTGCCAGCAGTTTCCCTCTTAGCGCCCGCAATGAGCAGTTCTTC. Complete variable domain (other parts from reference TRBV28 and TRBJ2-1): DVKVTQSSRYLVKRTGEKVFLECVQDMDHENMFWYRQDPGLGLRLIYFSYDVKMKEKGDIPEGYSVSREKKERFSLILESASTNQTSMYLCASSFPLSARNEQFFGPGTRLTVL.

The V gene is TRBV19, the J gene TRBJ2-7; TRBD1 agrees at 9 bases. In germline, CDR1 is LNHDA, CDR2 SQIVND (reference sequence). V lost 3 bases and J lost 3; bases outside the gene matches: 9. This CDR3 has 16 residues. CDR3 sequence (DNA): TGTGCCAGTAGTATCGGACCGGGACAGGGTAGCTACGAGCAGTACTTC. Its translation: CASSIGPGQGSYEQYF.

In its sample, this clone was seen once. The chain joins TRBV29-1 to TRBJ2-3; a weak D match, TRBD1 (6 bases). V was clipped by 0 bases and J by 8 bases, with 12 bases between them. Germline V lookup: CDR1 SQVTM, CDR2 ANQGSEA. CDR3 size: 13 residues. The CDR3 sequence is CSVEDQDSVTQYF. The CDR3 DNA follows: TGCAGCGTTGAAGATCAGGACAGCGTTACGCAGTATTTT.

The V gene is TRBV7-3, the J gene TRBJ2-5; 14 nucleotides align to TRBD2. This CDR3 is built from 17 residues. Germline V gives CDR1 SGHTA, CDR2 FQGTGA. V trimming: 5 bases; J trimming: 2 bases; junction bases outside the gene matches: 7. In DNA, the CDR3 is TGTGCCAGCAGCCCAGGACTAGCGGGGGGCAGACAAGAGACCCAGTACTTC. Amino acids: CASSPGLAGGRQETQYF.

This clone showed up just once. V and J are TRBV5-4 and TRBJ2-2; TRBD2 matches 12 bases. The germline V gene encodes CDR1 SGHNT and CDR2 YYREEE (reference sequence). CDR3 length: 16 residues. Trimming took 0 bases from V and 5 from J; bases not matched to a gene: 2. In DNA, the CDR3 is TGTGCCAGCAGCTTGGCACTAGCGGGAGGAACCGGGGAGCTGTTTTTT. Its protein product is CASSLALAGGTGELFF.

The V and J genes are TRBV6-5 and TRBJ2-3; D is perhaps TRBD2 (5 bases). CDR1 MNHEY and CDR2 SVGAGI come from the germline V gene. Trimming stripped 6 bases from V and 2 bases from J, with 9 bases between. This CDR3 is built from 13 residues. The CDR3 DNA reads as TGTGCCAGCAGATCTGACTACACAGATACGCAGTATTTT. It translates to CASRSDYTDTQYF.

The chain is built from TRBV5-1 and TRBJ2-1; 10 nucleotides agree with TRBD1. Trimming at V came to 7 bases and at J to 9 bases, leaving 4 bases not matched to a gene. From germline, CDR1 is SGHRS and CDR2 YFSETQ. The CDR3 is made up of 12 amino acids. The CDR3 nucleotides read TGCGCCAGCTTCCGGGACAGGGGTGAGCAGTTCTTC. Translation: CASFRDRGEQFF.

The chain couples TRBV27 to TRBJ2-1; D remains unclear. This CDR3 comprises 13 residues. V was trimmed by 3 bases and J by 5 bases, leaving 8 bases between them. Germline CDR1 and CDR2: MNHEY and SMNVEV (reference sequence). The CDR3: CASSFRTNNEQFF. CDR3 DNA: TGTGCCAGCAGTTTTAGAACTAACAATGAGCAGTTCTTC.